Listed here are 17 T cell receptor beta chains from one sample, sequenced in a study of CD8 T cells in ankylosing spondylitis (dated by TCRdb to about 2017). Receptor libraries were prepared by 5' RACE. Sequencing relied on an Illumina HiSeq 2500. TCRdb itself trimmed the public reads at Q25 with fastp, ran MiXCR and retained productive beta chains. When rows share a CDR3 protein, they turn into one entry using the most common DNA and genes. In this sample the table shows 200,000 to 250,000 distinct CDR3 sequences, around 20% of which occur a single time. The ten largest clones take up roughly 42% of the sample. These receptors have no known antigen. The paper's findings and limits, for the study overall: A TCR beta motif of seven or eight highly homologous amino acid variants appeared characteristic of blood from ankylosing spondylitis patients.

The sequencing sample was made of blood, either unsorted or a sorted T cell fraction (not recorded which). The source of these receptors is a male donor with ankylosing spondylitis.

This clonotype occurred a few times. The CDR3 region is CAISEGDTEAFF. In nucleotides, the CDR3 is TGTGCCATCAGTGAAGGGGACACTGAAGCTTTCTTT. The chain links TRBV10-3 to TRBJ1-1; weak D call: TRBD1 (5 bases). Trimming removed 3 bases from V and 3 bases from J, with 5 bases in between. The CDR3 loop spans 12 amino acids. Germline V gives CDR1 ENHRY, CDR2 SYGVKD.

The chain has TRBV5-1 and TRBJ2-7; tentative D call: TRBD1 (6 bases). Trimming removed 0 bases from V and 2 bases from J, with 12 bases in between. The CDR3 loop spans 15 amino acids. CDR1 is SGHRS and CDR2 is YFSETQ in the germline V gene. Here the CDR3 reads CASSLVPGEAYEQYF. The DNA for the CDR3 is TGCGCCAGCAGCTTGGTCCCAGGGGAAGCCTACGAGCAGTACTTC.

The chain joins TRBV12-3 or TRBV12-4 to TRBJ1-2; D not resolved. Trimming shortened V by 6 bases and J by 0 bases, and 11 bases separated the two germline ends. This CDR3 is 14 amino acids long. The CDR3 region is CASSRRDTNYGYTF. The CDR3 DNA follows: TGTGCCAGCAGCCGCCGCGACACTAACTATGGCTACACCTTC.

This clonotype occurred a few times. CDR3 region: CASSMVAGNEQFF. In DNA form, the CDR3 reads TGTGCCAGTAGTATGGTTGCGGGCAATGAGCAGTTCTTC. This sequence joins TRBV19 and TRBJ2-1; perhaps TRBD2 as D (5 bases). From germline, CDR1 is LNHDA and CDR2 SQIVND (reference sequence). Between the trimmed V and J ends, which lost 3 bases and 6 bases, there was a span of 9 bases. The CDR3 is 13 residues long.

This clonotype was seen more than once but under ten times. The chain's CDR3 is CSARDLRPEQFF. The CDR3 DNA sequence: TGCAGTGCTAGAGATCTGCGGCCGGAGCAGTTCTTC. The J gene is TRBJ2-1, the V gene TRBV20-1; D not certain. Germline values: CDR1 DFQATT, CDR2 SNEGSKA (reference sequence). Trimming took 0 bases from V and 10 from J, leaving 10 bases between them. This CDR3 comprises 12 residues.

This clonotype appeared a few times. The V gene is TRBV5-5, the J gene TRBJ2-5; 7 positions match TRBD1. J gave up 1 base and V 2 bases, and 8 bases lay outside the gene matches. The CDR3 loop spans 16 amino acids. Germline V gene lookup returns CDR1 SGHKS and CDR2 YYEKEE (reference sequence). CDR3 amino acids: CASSLTQGSIQETQYF. CDR3 DNA sequence: TGTGCCAGCAGCTTAACACAGGGGAGCATCCAAGAGACCCAGTACTTC.

Only a few counts were recorded for this clonotype. The chain joins TRBV7-9 to TRBJ2-3, with TRBD1 matching 7 bases. Germline V gene data show CDR1 as SEHNR and CDR2 as FQNEAQ (reference sequence). CDR3 length: 17 amino acids. V dropped 4 bases and J dropped 4; count of bases not matched to a gene: 14. CDR3 loop: CASSSKFGQGVADTQYF. Written as DNA, the CDR3 is TGTGCCAGCAGCTCCAAATTCGGGCAGGGGGTCGCAGATACGCAGTATTTT.

The rearrangement links TRBV7-9 to TRBJ2-1, with 10 bases lining up with TRBD2. With 1 base clipped from V and 9 bases from J, the junction kept 9 bases outside the gene matches. This CDR3 spans 16 amino acids. Looked up from germline, CDR1 is SEHNR and CDR2 is FQNEAQ (reference sequence). The chain's CDR3 is CASSLVEREGRFEQFF. The CDR3 DNA follows: TGTGCCAGCAGCTTAGTGGAGCGGGAGGGCCGTTTTGAGCAGTTCTTC.

The chain recombines TRBV29-1 with TRBJ1-1, with D possibly matching TRBD1 (6 bases). Trimming stripped 4 bases from V and 7 bases from J, with 13 bases between. Germline CDR1 reads SQVTM; CDR2 reads ANQGSEA. The CDR3 runs to 12 residues. The CDR3 loop is CSVVGGPGEAFF. DNA for the CDR3: TGCAGCGTTGTGGGGGGGCCGGGTGAAGCTTTCTTT.

The chain joins TRBV5-6 to TRBJ2-2, with 7 positions matching TRBD2. The V and J ends lost 7 bases and 5 bases, in that order; junction bases with no gene match: 11. This CDR3 region has 15 residues. CDR1 is SGHDT, CDR2 YYEEEE, per germline. CDR3 loop: CASGTPWGGTGELFF. The CDR3 DNA sequence: TGTGCCAGCGGTACCCCGTGGGGGGGGACCGGGGAGCTGTTTTTT.

This chain joins TRBV18 and TRBJ2-3; D gene ambiguous. CDR1 is KGHSH, CDR2 LQKENI, per germline. The V end lost 3 bases, the J end lost 0 bases, and 7 bases lay between the germline ends. The CDR3 runs to 14 residues. The CDR3 here is CASSPLVSTDTQYF. In DNA form, the CDR3 reads TGTGCCAGCTCACCCCTCGTTAGCACAGATACGCAGTATTTT.

The V and J genes are TRBV11-1 and TRBJ1-1; TRBD1 matches at 11 bases. Germline lookup yields CDR1 SGHAT and CDR2 FQDESV (reference sequence). There are 18 residues in the CDR3. After removal of 5 bases from V and 1 base from J, the junction contained 12 bases not matched to a gene. The CDR3 reads CASSPPVGDRGANTEAFF. The CDR3 DNA reads TGTGCCAGCAGCCCACCGGTGGGGGACAGGGGGGCGAACACTGAAGCTTTCTTT.

The rearrangement links TRBV7-9 to TRBJ1-4; D perhaps matches TRBD1 (5 bases). This CDR3 comprises 14 residues. Looked up from germline, CDR1 is SEHNR and CDR2 is FQNEAQ (reference sequence). Trimming took off 4 bases at V and 8 bases at J, with 14 bases between the two ends. As DNA, the CDR3 is TGTGCCAGCAGCTCGACCCTGGGGGGGGAAAAACTGTTTTTT. This gives the protein CASSSTLGGEKLFF.

The genes are TRBV10-2 and TRBJ1-2, with D hard to call. Trimming stripped 1 base from V and 0 bases from J, with 6 bases between. This CDR3 region has 14 residues. Germline CDR1 is WSHSY and CDR2 is SAAADI. CDR3 in amino acids: CASSEFQTNYGYTF. For the CDR3, the DNA is TGCGCCAGCAGTGAGTTCCAGACTAACTATGGCTACACCTTC.

This clonotype was counted a few times. This sequence joins TRBV5-5 and TRBJ2-7; 12 bases agree with TRBD2. The CDR3 covers 15 residues. Trimming at V came to 3 bases and at J to 0 bases, leaving 1 base not matched to a gene. Germline CDR1 is SGHKS and CDR2 is YYEKEE (reference sequence). The CDR3 DNA is TGTGCCAGCAGCTGGGGACTAGCGGGCTCCTACGAGCAGTACTTC. Protein: CASSWGLAGSYEQYF.

This clonotype was seen more than once but under ten times. The chain couples TRBV10-3 to TRBJ2-2; D unclear. This CDR3 comprises 15 residues. The germline V gene encodes CDR1 ENHRY and CDR2 SYGVKD. The V gene lost 2 bases and the J gene lost 4 bases, with 11 bases spanning the gap. In DNA, the CDR3 is TGTGCCATCAGTGAGAGGTTGGGTGGCACCGGGGAGCTGTTTTTT. This sequence encodes CAISERLGGTGELFF.

This sequence joins TRBV7-8 and TRBJ1-4; TRBD1 might be the D (5 bases). This CDR3 region has 15 residues. V lost 3 bases and J 7 bases, leaving 15 bases between the germline ends. Looked up from germline, CDR1 is SGHVS and CDR2 is FQNEAQ. As DNA, the CDR3 is TGTGCCAGCAGCTTGGCTTCCAGGGTTTTTGAAAAACTGTTTTTT. Translation: CASSLASRVFEKLFF.